One sample yielded the 9 T cell receptor beta chains listed below, sequenced in a study of cytotoxic CD8 clonotypes in ibrutinib-treated CLL. Clones were read by immunoSEQ multiplex PCR, and TCRdb kept only the in-frame ones, dropping some. The sample lists about 86,000 clones, around 84% occurring once. Sequences were derived from PBMCs, sampled before ibrutinib treatment. Receptors originate from a human donor with chronic lymphocytic leukemia.

The gene calls are TRBV5-6 and TRBJ1-5; possibly TRBD1 for D (5 bases). This CDR3 has 17 amino acids. Trimming took off 3 bases at V and 3 bases at J, with 19 bases between the two ends. CDR1 SGHDT and CDR2 YYEEEE come from the germline V gene. CDR3 sequence: CASSSLSQGKHNQPQHF. CDR3 coding DNA: TGTGCCAGCAGCTCACTTAGTCAGGGCAAGCACAATCAGCCCCAGCATTTT.

The chain carries TRBV7-6 and TRBJ1-1; D is unclear. Germline CDR1 is SGHVS and CDR2 is FNYEAQ. V was shortened by 4 bases and J by 5 bases, with 8 bases between the two germline ends. The CDR3 loop spans 12 amino acids. The CDR3 DNA follows: TGTGCCAGCAGCTCCTCGGGGACTGAAGCTTTCTTT. Its protein is CASSSSGTEAFF. The full variable domain, with the rest looked up from reference TRBV7-6 and TRBJ1-1, is GAGVSQSPRYKVTKRGQDVALRCDPISGHVSLYWYRQALGQGPEFLTYFNYEAQQDKSGLPNDRFSAERPEGSISTLTIQRTEQRDSAMYRCASSSSGTEAFFGQGTRLTVV.

The rearrangement joins TRBV6-5 to TRBJ2-7; D gene uncertain. The CDR3 loop spans 14 amino acids. The ends were cut back, 0 bases at V and 5 bases at J, with 11 bases in the middle. Germline CDR1 reads MNHEY; CDR2 reads SVGAGI. The CDR3 sequence is CASSYSRSVDEQYF. In nucleotides, the CDR3 is TGTGCCAGCAGTTACTCCCGATCGGTGGACGAGCAGTACTTC.

The chain employs TRBV5-8 and TRBJ1-2; no reliable D call. Trimming took off 1 base at V and 7 bases at J, with 8 bases between the two ends. This CDR3 contains 12 residues. Germline-derived CDR1 and CDR2 are SGHTS and YDEGEE. The CDR3 DNA is TGTGCCAGCAGCTTGCGGACTAGTGGCTACACCTTC. Translation gives CASSLRTSGYTF. The complete variable domain, with remaining parts taken from reference TRBV5-8 and TRBJ1-2, reads EAGVTQSPTHLIKTRGQQATLRCSPISGHTSVYWYQQALGLGLQFLLWYDEGEERNRGNFPPRFSGRQFPNYSSELNVNALELEDSALYLCASSLRTSGYTFGSGTRLTVV.

V is TRBV19 and J is TRBJ1-2, with D possibly TRBD1 on 5 matching bases. Per germline, CDR1 LNHDA and CDR2 SQIVND (reference sequence). V lost 6 bases to trimming and J lost 4 bases, with 18 bases between them. The CDR3 sequence is 15 residues long. In nucleotides, the CDR3 is TGTGCCAGTAGCGCCCGGGGGACCCCCTCCTATGGCTACACCTTC. Protein sequence: CASSARGTPSYGYTF. The variable domain in full, with the rest retrieved from reference TRBV19 and TRBJ1-2, is DGGITQSPKYLFRKEGQNVTLSCEQNLNHDAMYWYRQDPGQGLRLIYYSQIVNDFQKGDIAEGYSVSREKKESFPLTVTSAQKNPTAFYLCASSARGTPSYGYTFGSGTRLTVV.

The chain couples TRBV19 to TRBJ1-5; D gene unclear. V shed 8 bases and J shed 4 bases, with 15 bases lying between them. Germline values: CDR1 LNHDA, CDR2 SQIVND (reference sequence). There are 14 residues in the CDR3. The CDR3 protein is CASVRDTTNQPQHF. The CDR3 DNA follows: TGTGCCAGTGTTCGAGACACGACTAATCAGCCCCAGCATTTT.

This chain links TRBV2 with TRBJ1-2, with 7 bases that match TRBD1. V lost 6 bases and J lost 4; bases outside the gene matches: 5. Germline CDR1 reads SNHLY; CDR2 reads FYNNEI. The length of the CDR3 is 13 residues. The CDR3 region is CASSAGTAYGYTF. For the CDR3, the DNA is TGTGCCAGCAGCGCCGGGACAGCCTATGGCTACACCTTC.

This chain connects TRBV28 to TRBJ1-1; D unclear. CDR3 size: 12 residues. CDR1 and CDR2 (germline): MDHEN, SYDVKM. Trimming removed 8 bases at V and 1 base at J, with 8 bases between. In DNA form, the CDR3 reads TGTGCCAGCGGCGGGAGGAACACTGAAGCTTTCTTT. Translated: CASGGRNTEAFF.

The chain carries TRBV28 and TRBJ2-5, with 12 bases aligning to TRBD2. Trimming took 6 bases from V and 1 from J; bases not matched to a gene: 3. Germline CDR1 is MDHEN and CDR2 is SYDVKM. This CDR3 region has 15 residues. CDR3 sequence (DNA): TGTGCCAGCAGACCGGGACTAGCGGGCCAAGAGACCCAGTACTTC. As protein: CASRPGLAGQETQYF.